This T cell receptor beta chain derives from a study of T cell repertoires in cytomegalovirus infection. Study-level information: Signatures in public TCR beta sequences pointed to both CMV infection and matching HLA type. Study-wide results and limits: CMV-specific TCR beta clonotypes restricted by HLA-C dominated the ex vivo response. CMV carriers with the relevant HLA were identified by cumulative public TCR beta family frequency.

The germline V gene encodes CDR1 SEHNR and CDR2 FQNEAQ (reference sequence). The V segment lost 4 bases and the J segment 2 bases; nucleotides outside the gene matches: 7. The CDR3 is 15 amino acids. Worth noting for this clonotype: Its antigen is not identified.

TCRdb re-called the reads through MiXCR, storing one row per CDR3 protein. This sample carries about 180,000 distinct CDR3 sequences, about 15% of them seen once, and the ten largest clones take 20% to 25%. This TCR was recovered from a human donor in good health (CMV status not recorded). Some clones in this sample may be carry-over from other donors' samples. Sequenced: CD8+ T cells from PBMCs. V and J are TRBV7-9 and TRBJ2-7, with TRBD1 identical over 8 bases. Written as DNA, the CDR3 is TGTGCCAGCAGCTCCGGACAGGGAGACGCCTACGAGCAGTACTTC. It yields the protein CASSSGQGDAYEQYF.